This T cell receptor (beta chain) appears in the sequencing data of a study of molecular identifiers for immune sequencing clone quantification. In preparing bulk TCR libraries, previously described methods and listed TCR primers were used. A single record per CDR3 protein comes from TCRdb applying MiXCR to the PCR reads. The table has roughly 630,000 distinct CDR3 sequences, over 25% seen once. Study-level points and caveats: Spiked Jurkat TCR RNA equivalent to one cell was reportedly detectable in about 900,000 naive cells.

CD8+CD4-CCR7+CD45RA+ cells were sorted as naive CD8 T cells. Note on this clonotype: What it binds is not known.

Germline lookup yields CDR1 LGHNA and CDR2 YSLEER. V was clipped by 0 bases and J by 7 bases; unmatched bases: 12. The CDR3 spans 18 residues. This chain links TRBV4-3 with TRBJ1-4, with 9 positions matching TRBD1. Sequenced: naive CD8+ T cells from blood, with Jurkat cell RNA spiked in. The subset: FACS-sorted CD8+CD4-CCR7+CD45RA+ naive T cells. This receptor was identified in a human donor in good health. Some libraries in this study had Jurkat cell RNA spiked in. The CDR3 nucleotides are TGCGCCAGCAGCCAAGATTCGGCAGGGTGGACAGGGGCTGAAAAACTGTTTTTT. Protein product: CASSQDSAGWTGAEKLFF.